A single sample is the source of the 21 T cell receptor beta chains below, sequenced in a study of T cells generated in artificial thymic organoids. Semi-nested PCR with reverse primers in the TRAC or TRBC constant regions amplified each chain separately. MiXCR was run by TCRdb on the 5' RACE reads, yielding one entry per CDR3 protein. The sample lists 5,000 to 7,000 distinct CDR3 sequences; 25% to 35% were seen once. The source material was naive CD8+ T cells from blood. Specified subset: CD3+TCRalphabeta+CD8SP T cells; for blood, CD45RO-CCR7+ naive CD8+ T cells. These receptors came from a human donor who gave cord blood stem cells for thymic organoid culture, a cardiac surgery patient who gave postnatal thymus, or a blood donor (not recorded which).

In the case of this clonotype: Given a much more abundant clone one base away, this may be a read error. The genes are TRBV5-1 and TRBJ2-2; D gene ambiguous. Germline V lookup: CDR1 SGHRS, CDR2 YFSETQ. This CDR3 is built from 13 residues. CDR3 residues: CVSSPPGTGELFF. For the CDR3, the DNA is TGCGTCAGCAGCCCGCCTGGGACCGGGGAGCTGTTTTTT.

The chain couples TRBV12-3 or TRBV12-4 to TRBJ1-1; unclear D gene. CDR3 length: 12 residues. V lost 3 bases to trimming and J lost 1 base, with 3 bases between them. CDR3 nucleotides: TGTGCCAGCAGTTTCGGGAACACTGAAGCTTTCTTT. This gives the protein CASSFGNTEAFF.

This clonotype was counted a few times. The V gene is TRBV10-3, the J gene TRBJ2-3; 9 nucleotides agree with TRBD2. Germline CDR1 reads ENHRY; CDR2 reads SYGVKD. This CDR3 contains 16 residues. V lost 3 bases to trimming and J lost 2 bases; unmatched junction nucleotides: 6. The CDR3 DNA follows: TGTGCCATCAGTGACAGAACTAGCGGGCTCACAGATACGCAGTATTTT. The encoded protein is CAISDRTSGLTDTQYF.

Turning to this clonotype: Just one base apart from a much larger clone, this may be a read error. The chain combines TRBV19 with TRBJ1-1, with D possibly matching TRBD1 (5 bases). The CDR3 loop spans 14 amino acids. The ends were cut back, 6 bases at V and 4 bases at J, with 15 bases in the middle. Germline CDR1 LNHDA, CDR2 SQIVND (reference sequence). CDR3 residues: CASRLQRRGTEAFF. In nucleotides, the CDR3 is TGTGCCAGTAGGCTCCAGAGGAGGGGCACTGAAGCTTTCTTT.

The chain is built from TRBV6-5 and TRBJ1-2; possible D gene TRBD1, 5 bases. This CDR3 region has 12 residues. Germline values: CDR1 MNHEY, CDR2 SVGAGI. Between the trimmed V and J ends, which lost 0 bases and 7 bases, there was a span of 6 bases. CDR3 in amino acids: CASSYSTGGYTF. The CDR3 DNA reads as TGTGCCAGCAGTTACTCCACAGGTGGCTACACCTTC.

By sample fraction, this clonotype is medium-sized (0.01 to 0.1%). The CDR3 is CATSDPSGSTDNEQFF. CDR3 bases: TGTGCCACCAGTGATCCGAGCGGGAGTACCGACAATGAGCAGTTCTTC. V is TRBV24-1 and J is TRBJ2-1; TRBD2 agrees at 8 bases. Germline V CDR1 and CDR2: KGHDR, SFDVKD. Trimming cost V 3 bases and J 5 bases; bases outside gene matches: 8. The CDR3 is made up of 16 amino acids.

This clonotype is classed as medium-sized. The chain carries TRBV29-1 and TRBJ1-2; unclear D gene. The CDR3 consists of 12 residues. Trimming took off 3 bases at V and 4 bases at J, with 9 bases between the two ends. Germline V gene lookup returns CDR1 SQVTM and CDR2 ANQGSEA. The DNA of the CDR3 is TGCAGCGTTGATTTGACGGTCTATGGCTACACCTTC. Translating gives CSVDLTVYGYTF. The variable domain in full, completed from reference TRBV29-1 and TRBJ1-2, reads SAVISQKPSRDICQRGTSLTIQCQVDSQVTMMFWYRQQPGQSLTLIATANQGSEATYESGFVIDKFPISRPNLTFSTLTVSNMSPEDSSIYLCSVDLTVYGYTFGSGTRLTVV.

This clonotype was counted only a few times. A clone one base away is much larger, so this may be a read error. The chain couples TRBV10-3 to TRBJ2-2, with a tentative D call TRBD2 (6 bases). The CDR3 loop spans 18 amino acids. The germline V gene has CDR1 ENHRY and CDR2 SYGVKD. CDR3 sequence (DNA): TGTGCCATCAGTGACCCTAAATTCCCGCAGATGAACACCGGGGGGCTGTTTTTT. This translates into CAISDPKFPQMNTGGLFF.

J is TRBJ2-1 and V is TRBV28; D is uncertain. Trimming pared 8 bases from V and 8 bases from J, leaving 4 bases between. Germline V gene sequence: CDR1 MDHEN, CDR2 SYDVKM. CDR3 length: 9 amino acids. CDR3 in amino acids: CASGDEQFF. The CDR3 DNA reads as TGTGCCAGCGGTGATGAGCAGTTCTTC.

This sequence joins TRBV4-1 and TRBJ1-5; no clear D. This CDR3 has 16 amino acids. With 4 bases removed from V and 0 bases from J, the gap between germline ends came to 13 bases. Germline loops: CDR1 MGHRA, CDR2 YSYEKL. CDR3 residues: CASSPRQDVSNQPQHF. CDR3 sequence (DNA): TGCGCCAGCAGCCCACGCCAGGATGTTAGCAATCAGCCCCAGCATTTT.

This clonotype has a handful of counts. The chain combines TRBV4-1 with TRBJ1-4; the match to TRBD1 covers 7 bases. This CDR3 spans 12 amino acids. V was pared by 4 bases and J by 8 bases, with 1 base of the junction left unmatched. CDR1 and CDR2 from the germline V gene are MGHRA and YSYEKL. The CDR3 bases are TGCGCCAGCAGCCCGGACAGGGAAAAACTGTTTTTT. Its translation is CASSPDREKLFF.

The chain uses TRBV7-6 and TRBJ2-6, with D unclear. The V end was cut by 8 bases, the J end by 2 bases, with 7 bases between. The CDR3 length is 13 residues. From germline, CDR1 is SGHVS and CDR2 FNYEAQ. CDR3 nucleotides: TGTGCCAGCCGAACTCCTGGGGCCAACGTCCTGACTTTC. Amino acid sequence: CASRTPGANVLTF.

Note on this clonotype: One end of the junction fails to match germline, which may point to a read error. The chain has TRBV6-1 and TRBJ2-1; TRBD1 agrees at 11 bases. Germline CDR1 MNHNS, CDR2 SASEGT. The CDR3 sequence is 16 residues long. CDR3: CVSSERTGGIVNEQFF. In nucleotides, the CDR3 is TGTGTCAGCAGTGAGAGGACAGGGGGCATTGTCAATGAGCAGTTCTTC.

V is TRBV2 and J is TRBJ1-1; D uncertain. The CDR3 loop spans 13 amino acids. V was trimmed by 6 bases and J by 4 bases, leaving 12 bases between them. CDR1 is SNHLY, CDR2 FYNNEI, per germline. The CDR3 sequence is CASRRGFGTEAFF. For the CDR3, the DNA is TGTGCCAGCAGGAGAGGGTTTGGCACTGAAGCTTTCTTT.

V gene TRBV4-2 combines with J gene TRBJ2-3, with 11 bases fitting TRBD2. Germline-derived CDR1 and CDR2 are LGHNA and YNFKEQ. Losses at the gene ends were 2 bases for V and 4 bases for J; bases not matched to a gene: 8. The CDR3 extends over 17 amino acids. DNA of the CDR3: TGTGCCAGCAGCCAACCCCTACTAGCGGGGGTTCCAGATACGCAGTATTTT. Its protein is CASSQPLLAGVPDTQYF.

The chain employs TRBV5-6 and TRBJ2-3, with D maybe TRBD1 (6 bases). Germline V gene data show CDR1 as SGHDT and CDR2 as YYEEEE. Trimming left V 3 bases short and J 6 bases short, with 20 bases between. The CDR3 extends over 16 amino acids. The CDR3 DNA sequence: TGTGCCAGCAGCTCCGGGGCCCGACACAGGGCTGATACGCAGTATTTT. It codes for CASSSGARHRADTQYF.

This clonotype is judged medium-sized. The chain employs TRBV14 and TRBJ2-3; TRBD1 matches at 9 bases. V shed 6 bases and J 4 bases; nucleotides not matched to a gene: 8. Germline CDR1 and CDR2: SGHDN and FVKESK. The CDR3 extends over 15 amino acids. In DNA, the CDR3 is TGTGCCAGCAGTCCGGGACAGGGCAGCTCAGATACGCAGTATTTT. Protein product: CASSPGQGSSDTQYF.

By frequency in the sample, this clonotype is medium-sized. The chain couples TRBV27 to TRBJ2-1; 13 bases align to TRBD2. The V gene's germline CDR1 is MNHEY and CDR2 SMNVEV (reference sequence). The CDR3 runs to 16 residues. Germline trimming cut 5 bases from V and 3 bases from J; bases unmatched to any gene: 4. CDR3 nucleotide sequence: TGTGCCAGCAGTCCGGGGACTAGCGGGAACTACAATGAGCAGTTCTTC. This codes for CASSPGTSGNYNEQFF.

A single count supports this clonotype. The chain recombines TRBV6-2 or TRBV6-3 with TRBJ2-1; 8 nucleotides match TRBD1. Germline CDR1 is MNHEY and CDR2 is SVGEGT. The CDR3 is 17 residues long. Trimming removed 0 bases from V and 6 bases from J; junction bases left unmatched: 10. The CDR3 DNA follows: TGTGCCAGCAGTTACTCCGACAGGGGCAGGATGTTCAATGAGCAGTTCTTC. Its protein is CASSYSDRGRMFNEQFF.

This clonotype came up a few times. The chain uses TRBV11-2 and TRBJ2-1; tentative D call: TRBD1 (6 bases). This CDR3 is 17 amino acids long. CDR1 is SGHAT and CDR2 is FQNNGV in the germline V gene. Trimming left V 0 bases short and J 5 bases short, with 17 bases between. The CDR3 DNA is TGTGCCAGCAGCTTAGAGCCGGGACATAGTACCGACAATGAGCAGTTCTTC. Protein: CASSLEPGHSTDNEQFF.

The V call is TRBV3-1, the J call TRBJ1-5; no firm D call. Germline values: CDR1 LGHDT, CDR2 YNNKEL (reference sequence). CDR3 length: 15 residues. Trimming stripped 0 bases from V and 7 bases from J, with 13 bases between. Written as DNA, the CDR3 is TGTGCCAGCAGCCAAGATGTACGGTTCAGGCAGCCCCAGCATTTT. Protein sequence: CASSQDVRFRQPQHF.